Sequencing of this T cell receptor beta chain was carried out in a study of Ad26.COV2.S vaccination and SARS-CoV-2 variants. Treatment given: 19 received Ad26.COV2.S at low or high dose, single or two shots; roughly 5 received placebo; per-sample allocation not given. Day 63 after the first injection of vaccine or placebo was the sampling time. Germline V gene data show CDR1 as KGHSH and CDR2 as LQKENI. V lost 2 bases and J lost 7; bases outside the gene matches: 2. The length of the CDR3 is 13 residues. TCRdb's copy holds only in-frame clones and misses some; the assay was immunoSEQ multiplex PCR. This table holds about 680,000 clones, around 89% found once.

The chain combines TRBV18 with TRBJ2-1, with 7 positions matching TRBD2. The sequence came from a person aged 18 to 65 who received the Ad26.COV2.S COVID-19 vaccine or a placebo. The sample consisted of peripheral blood, taken in a trial of Ad26.COV2.S vaccine versus placebo. This CDR3 reads CASSPGEGNEQFF. In DNA, the CDR3 is TGTGCCAGCTCACCAGGGGAGGGGAATGAGCAGTTCTTC.